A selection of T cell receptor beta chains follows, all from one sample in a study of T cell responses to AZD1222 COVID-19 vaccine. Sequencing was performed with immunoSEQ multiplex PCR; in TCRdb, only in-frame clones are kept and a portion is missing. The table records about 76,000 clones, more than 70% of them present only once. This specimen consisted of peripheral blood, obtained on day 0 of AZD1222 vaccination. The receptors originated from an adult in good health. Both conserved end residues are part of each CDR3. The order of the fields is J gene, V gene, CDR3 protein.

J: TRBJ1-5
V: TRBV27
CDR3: CASSHGRTLGNQPQHF

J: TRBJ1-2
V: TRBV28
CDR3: CASSLSRGQTYGYTF

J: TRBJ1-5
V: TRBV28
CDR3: CASRKGPPGGNQPQHF

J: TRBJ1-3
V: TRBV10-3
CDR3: CAISTDLGNTIYF

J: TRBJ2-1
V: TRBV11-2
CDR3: CASSLEDRSYNEQFF

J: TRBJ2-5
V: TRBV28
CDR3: CASSSHPGQPSGETQYF

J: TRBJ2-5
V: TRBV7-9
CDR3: CASGSSGLQETQYF

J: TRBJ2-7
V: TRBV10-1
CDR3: CASSASSYEQYF

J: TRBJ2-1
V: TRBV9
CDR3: CASSVDLAASNEQFF

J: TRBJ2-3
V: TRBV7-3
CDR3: CASSLGASGALTDTQYF

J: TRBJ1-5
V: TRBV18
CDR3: CASSDGRDQPQHF

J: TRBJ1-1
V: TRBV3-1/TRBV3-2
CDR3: CASSRWVYTEAFF

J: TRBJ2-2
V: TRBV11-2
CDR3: CASSLDQWGTTTGELFF

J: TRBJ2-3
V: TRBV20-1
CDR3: CSASSLSTDTQYF

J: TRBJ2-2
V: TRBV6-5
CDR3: CASSYSALRSTGELFF

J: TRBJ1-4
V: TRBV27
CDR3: CASSLLTPPAEKLFF

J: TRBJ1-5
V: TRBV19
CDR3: CASSIIGTTPRGQPQHF

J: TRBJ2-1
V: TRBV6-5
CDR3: CASSYPSGPNYNEQFF

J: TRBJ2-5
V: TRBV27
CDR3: CASSHRTQYF

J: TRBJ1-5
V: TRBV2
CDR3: CASSAGRLNQPQHF

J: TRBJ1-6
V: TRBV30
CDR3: CAWSPRPASPLHF

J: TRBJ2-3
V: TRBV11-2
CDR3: CASSLGVGVPDTQYF

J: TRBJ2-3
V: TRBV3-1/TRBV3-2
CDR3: CASSQGRGVQSDTQYF

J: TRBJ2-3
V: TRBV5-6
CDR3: CASSLGTSGGSTDTQYF

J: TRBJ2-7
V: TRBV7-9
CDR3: CASSLGLGGSHEQYF

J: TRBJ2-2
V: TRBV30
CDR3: CAWSGTSTGELFF

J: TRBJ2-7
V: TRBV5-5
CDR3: CASSLAPGTGYEQYF

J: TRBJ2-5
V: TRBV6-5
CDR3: CATQTSGETQYF

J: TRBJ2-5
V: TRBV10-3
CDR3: CASRGQGGVETQYF

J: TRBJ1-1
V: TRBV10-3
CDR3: CAITAGTQPVAEAFF

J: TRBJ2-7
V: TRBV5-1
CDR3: CASRSTPQGFGEQYF

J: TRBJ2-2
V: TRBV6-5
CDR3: CASSLGTGNTGELFF

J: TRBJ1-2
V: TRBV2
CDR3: CASSNALQGSYGYTF

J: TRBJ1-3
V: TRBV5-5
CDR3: CASSDPVENTIYF

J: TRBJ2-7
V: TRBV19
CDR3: CASSIMLAGSYEQYF

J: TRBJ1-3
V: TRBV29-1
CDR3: CSVGTGVGNTIYF

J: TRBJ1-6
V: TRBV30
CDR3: CAWKQKLTGSPLHF

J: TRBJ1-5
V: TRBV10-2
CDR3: CASSDGVYQPQHF

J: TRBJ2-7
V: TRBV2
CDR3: CAGRGAVSYEQYF

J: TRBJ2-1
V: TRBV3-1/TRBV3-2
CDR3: CASSHPGTYYNEQFF

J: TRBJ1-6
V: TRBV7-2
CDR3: CASSLGMESPLHF

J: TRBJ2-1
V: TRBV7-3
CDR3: CASSYLRRPICEQFF

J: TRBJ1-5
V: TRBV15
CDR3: CATSRDQRWGGAQHF

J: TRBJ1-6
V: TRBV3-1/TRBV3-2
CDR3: CASTSLPGQSNSPLHF

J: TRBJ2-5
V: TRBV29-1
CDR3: CSATDSRETQYF

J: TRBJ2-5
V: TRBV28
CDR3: CASSPVARETQYF

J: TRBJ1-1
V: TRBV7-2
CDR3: CASSLAGTGLNTEAFF

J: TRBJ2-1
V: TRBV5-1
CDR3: CASSSSGDRFF

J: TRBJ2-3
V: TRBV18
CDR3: CASSSSTDTQYF

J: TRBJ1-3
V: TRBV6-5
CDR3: CASMRTLHSGNTIYF